This T cell receptor beta chain was captured in a study of blood T cells in healthy people across ages. Study observations and caveats: TCR beta diversity per million T cells fell roughly linearly with age. Aged donors had fewer naive CD4+ cells and lower diversity than long-lived donors. Estimated diversity across one million T cells was deemed an underestimate.

CDR1 and CDR2 from the germline V gene are SQVTM and ANQGSEA. V dropped 5 bases and J dropped 11; count of bases not matched to a gene: 14. The CDR3 is made up of 13 amino acids. A second about 7 to 11 cycle PCR used barcoded and J-beta primers. Every single cDNA molecule received a tag from a template-switch adaptor with 12 random nucleotides. TCRdb ran MiXCR on the 5' RACE reads and lists one entry per CDR3 protein. The sample shows 1.5 million to 2 million distinct CDR3 sequences, about two fifths of them seen only once. For this clonotype: Its antigen remains unidentified.

The source of this sequence is a human donor in good health. The chain couples TRBV29-1 to TRBJ2-5; TRBD2 agrees at 7 bases. Sequencing input: blood. CDR3 in DNA: TGCAGCGTTTGTATGTCGGGAGGCAATGAGCAGTACTTC. Amino acids: CSVCMSGGNEQYF.